Listed below are T cell receptor beta chains from one sample, sequenced in a study of blood T cell repertoires in COVID-19. Using immunoSEQ multiplex PCR, the repertoire was profiled, and TCRdb retains in-frame clones only, with some absent. The sample carries around 160,000 clones, approximately 88% recorded once. Sequenced input: PBMCs or T cells enriched from blood (not recorded which). Every receptor here comes from a woman aged 60 to 75 who had recovered from COVID-19. The CDR3 runs from the conserved cysteine through the conserved F or W. Each record gives: clone size, V gene, D gene, J gene, CDR3 protein, CDR3 DNA. A D gene is named only where the DNA matches it firmly. Rows give clone size only sometimes, using once, few, many, or a class for an expanded clone.

clone size: NA
V gene: TRBV27
D gene: TRBD2
J gene: TRBJ2-3
CDR3 protein: CASSLGLAGDTQYF
CDR3 DNA: TGTGCCAGCAGCCTAGGACTAGCGGGAGATACGCAGTATTTT

clone size: few
V gene: TRBV19
D gene: TRBD1
J gene: TRBJ2-4
CDR3 protein: CASSIKGALNIQYF
CDR3 DNA: TGTGCCAGTAGTATAAAGGGGGCTTTAAACATTCAGTACTTC

clone size: NA
V gene: TRBV5-1
D gene: TRBD2
J gene: TRBJ2-7
CDR3 protein: CASSSTGTTFEKQYF
CDR3 DNA: TGCGCCAGCAGCTCGACCGGGACTACGTTTGAAAAGCAGTACTTC

clone size: NA
V gene: TRBV18
D gene: TRBD1
J gene: TRBJ1-3
CDR3 protein: CASSPSRGTGNTIYF
CDR3 DNA: TGTGCCAGCTCACCAAGCAGGGGGACTGGAAACACCATATATTTT

clone size: NA
V gene: TRBV28
D gene: TRBD2
J gene: TRBJ2-7
CDR3 protein: CASSRPAGGEQYF
CDR3 DNA: TGTGCCAGCAGCCGCCCCGCGGGGGGGGAGCAGTACTTC

clone size: NA
V gene: TRBV6-5
D gene: NA
J gene: TRBJ2-7
CDR3 protein: CASWDLPKAYEQYF
CDR3 DNA: TGTGCCAGCTGGGACTTACCCAAGGCCTACGAGCAGTACTTC

clone size: NA
V gene: TRBV7-2
D gene: TRBD2
J gene: TRBJ2-7
CDR3 protein: CASSLRGLVRTSDYEQYF
CDR3 DNA: TGTGCCAGCAGCTTAAGGGGGTTGGTTCGGACTAGCGACTACGAGCAGTACTTC

clone size: NA
V gene: TRBV2
D gene: TRBD1
J gene: TRBJ1-1
CDR3 protein: CASRRDREAFF
CDR3 DNA: TGTGCCAGCAGGAGGGACAGGGAGGCTTTCTTT

clone size: NA
V gene: TRBV5-1
D gene: TRBD2
J gene: TRBJ2-2
CDR3 protein: CASSLPLGTSGITGELFF
CDR3 DNA: TGCGCCAGCAGCTTACCTTTAGGGACTAGCGGTATCACCGGGGAGCTGTTTTTT

clone size: NA
V gene: TRBV6-5
D gene: NA
J gene: TRBJ1-4
CDR3 protein: CASKVRLNEKLFF
CDR3 DNA: TGTGCCAGCAAAGTACGCCTAAATGAAAAACTGTTTTTT

clone size: NA
V gene: TRBV25-1
D gene: TRBD1
J gene: TRBJ1-6
CDR3 protein: CASRETTGGGNSPLHF
CDR3 DNA: TGTGCCAGCAGGGAAACGACAGGGGGAGGTAATTCACCCCTCCACTTT

clone size: NA
V gene: TRBV3-1/TRBV3-2
D gene: NA
J gene: TRBJ2-7
CDR3 protein: CASTTPGAYEQYF
CDR3 DNA: TGTGCCAGCACCACACCAGGGGCCTACGAGCAGTACTTC

clone size: NA
V gene: TRBV19
D gene: NA
J gene: TRBJ1-2
CDR3 protein: CASSTPGRYGYTF
CDR3 DNA: TGTGCCAGTAGTACCCCGGGGAGGTATGGCTACACCTTC

clone size: once
V gene: TRBV5-1
D gene: NA
J gene: TRBJ2-5
CDR3 protein: CASSLAQPQETQYF
CDR3 DNA: TGCGCCAGCAGCTTAGCGCAGCCACAAGAGACCCAGTACTTC

clone size: NA
V gene: TRBV7-3
D gene: NA
J gene: TRBJ1-5
CDR3 protein: CASSACLQGRYSNQPQHF
CDR3 DNA: TGTGCCAGCAGCGCATGTTTACAGGGCAGATATAGCAATCAGCCCCAGCATTTT

clone size: NA
V gene: TRBV5-3
D gene: TRBD1
J gene: TRBJ1-3
CDR3 protein: CARSGLEGAYSGNTIYF
CDR3 DNA: TGTGCCAGAAGTGGGTTGGAGGGGGCCTACTCTGGAAACACCATATATTTT

clone size: NA
V gene: TRBV28
D gene: NA
J gene: TRBJ1-2
CDR3 protein: CASITGRGINYGYTF
CDR3 DNA: TGTGCCAGCATTACAGGGAGGGGTATAAACTATGGCTACACCTTC

clone size: NA
V gene: TRBV5-6
D gene: TRBD2
J gene: TRBJ2-7
CDR3 protein: CASSFLGRELPYEQYF
CDR3 DNA: TGTGCCAGCAGCTTTCTCGGGCGGGAGCTACCCTACGAGCAGTACTTC

clone size: few
V gene: TRBV27
D gene: NA
J gene: TRBJ1-5
CDR3 protein: CASSPIQSNQPQHF
CDR3 DNA: TGTGCCAGCAGTCCCATACAAAGCAATCAGCCCCAGCATTTT

clone size: few
V gene: TRBV19
D gene: NA
J gene: TRBJ1-1
CDR3 protein: CASSPPGNTEAFF
CDR3 DNA: TGTGCCAGTAGTCCCCCGGGGAACACTGAAGCTTTCTTT

clone size: NA
V gene: TRBV5-8
D gene: TRBD1
J gene: TRBJ1-2
CDR3 protein: CATDRGQGKFF
CDR3 DNA: TGTGCCACAGACAGGGGCCAGGGAAAGTTCTTC

clone size: NA
V gene: TRBV7-9
D gene: TRBD1
J gene: TRBJ1-1
CDR3 protein: CASSSGTANTEAFF
CDR3 DNA: TGTGCCAGCAGCTCTGGGACAGCGAACACTGAAGCTTTCTTT

clone size: NA
V gene: TRBV24-1
D gene: NA
J gene: TRBJ2-5
CDR3 protein: CATSDPQETQYF
CDR3 DNA: TGTGCCACCAGTGACCCACAAGAGACCCAGTACTTC

clone size: NA
V gene: TRBV5-5
D gene: TRBD1
J gene: TRBJ2-1
CDR3 protein: CASSPRQGSYNEQFF
CDR3 DNA: TGTGCCAGCAGCCCCCGACAGGGCTCCTACAATGAGCAGTTCTTC

clone size: NA
V gene: TRBV5-1
D gene: TRBD2
J gene: TRBJ2-5
CDR3 protein: CASSYGTSGSETQYF
CDR3 DNA: TGCGCCAGCAGCTACGGGACTAGCGGTTCTGAGACCCAGTACTTC

clone size: NA
V gene: TRBV5-1
D gene: TRBD2
J gene: TRBJ2-1
CDR3 protein: CASSGLAGVYNEQFF
CDR3 DNA: TGCGCCAGCAGCGGACTAGCGGGAGTCTACAATGAGCAGTTCTTC

clone size: NA
V gene: TRBV27
D gene: NA
J gene: TRBJ1-6
CDR3 protein: CASSSRSGVAPLHF
CDR3 DNA: TGTGCCAGCAGTTCCCGTTCAGGGGTCGCACCCCTCCACTTT

clone size: few
V gene: TRBV5-1
D gene: NA
J gene: TRBJ2-1
CDR3 protein: CASSRTQGLGSEQFF
CDR3 DNA: TGCGCCAGCAGCAGAACACAGGGCCTCGGTAGTGAGCAGTTCTTC

clone size: once
V gene: TRBV13
D gene: TRBD2
J gene: TRBJ2-5
CDR3 protein: CASSLLQTSGGAGETQYF
CDR3 DNA: TGTGCCAGCAGCTTGTTGCAGACTAGCGGGGGGGCCGGAGAGACCCAGTACTTC

clone size: NA
V gene: TRBV6-5
D gene: NA
J gene: TRBJ2-3
CDR3 protein: CASSTSGHLTDTQYF
CDR3 DNA: TGTGCCAGCAGTACCTCGGGACACCTCACAGATACGCAGTATTTT

clone size: NA
V gene: TRBV4-1
D gene: NA
J gene: TRBJ2-2
CDR3 protein: CASSQLPTAVQRELFF
CDR3 DNA: TGCGCCAGCAGCCAATTGCCGACAGCTGTACAAAGGGAGCTGTTTTTT

clone size: NA
V gene: TRBV7-8
D gene: NA
J gene: TRBJ1-5
CDR3 protein: CASSPRSGNQPQHF
CDR3 DNA: TGTGCCAGCAGCCCGAGGTCTGGCAATCAGCCCCAGCATTTT

clone size: NA
V gene: TRBV10-3
D gene: NA
J gene: TRBJ1-2
CDR3 protein: CAISAYRDDGYTF
CDR3 DNA: TGTGCCATCAGTGCTTACAGGGATGATGGCTACACCTTC

clone size: NA
V gene: TRBV5-1
D gene: TRBD1
J gene: TRBJ1-2
CDR3 protein: CASRAGTGDYGYTF
CDR3 DNA: TGCGCCAGCAGGGCCGGAACAGGGGACTATGGCTACACCTTC

clone size: NA
V gene: TRBV5-1
D gene: NA
J gene: TRBJ2-1
CDR3 protein: CASSLRRDHDEQFF
CDR3 DNA: TGCGCCAGCAGCTTGCGGCGGGATCACGATGAGCAGTTCTTC

clone size: NA
V gene: TRBV15
D gene: TRBD1
J gene: TRBJ2-3
CDR3 protein: CATSRPTGRTDTQYF
CDR3 DNA: TGTGCCACCTCCAGACCGACAGGGCGCACAGATACGCAGTATTTT

clone size: NA
V gene: TRBV5-1
D gene: TRBD1
J gene: TRBJ1-1
CDR3 protein: CASSLSQGAGAEAFF
CDR3 DNA: TGCGCCAGCAGCTTGTCTCAGGGGGCAGGCGCTGAAGCTTTCTTT

clone size: NA
V gene: TRBV3-1/TRBV3-2
D gene: TRBD2
J gene: TRBJ2-1
CDR3 protein: CASSQDRSGAYNEQFF
CDR3 DNA: TGTGCCAGCAGCCAAGATAGGAGCGGGGCTTACAATGAGCAGTTCTTC

clone size: once
V gene: TRBV18
D gene: TRBD2
J gene: TRBJ2-2
CDR3 protein: CASSPLPNRAGVHGELFF
CDR3 DNA: TGTGCCAGCTCACCGTTACCTAATCGAGCGGGAGTTCACGGGGAGCTGTTTTTT

clone size: NA
V gene: TRBV6-1
D gene: NA
J gene: TRBJ2-7
CDR3 protein: CASSETWSAYEQYF
CDR3 DNA: TGTGCCAGCAGTGAAACTTGGAGCGCCTACGAGCAGTACTTC

clone size: NA
V gene: TRBV6-2/TRBV6-3
D gene: NA
J gene: TRBJ1-3
CDR3 protein: CASSLDSGNTIYF
CDR3 DNA: TGTGCCAGCAGTTTAGACTCTGGAAACACCATATATTTT

clone size: NA
V gene: TRBV24-1
D gene: TRBD2
J gene: TRBJ2-5
CDR3 protein: CATPFSGALSYQETQYF
CDR3 DNA: TGTGCCACCCCCTTTAGCGGGGCGCTATCATATCAAGAGACCCAGTACTTC

clone size: NA
V gene: TRBV29-1
D gene: TRBD1
J gene: TRBJ1-2
CDR3 protein: CSVEPRGTGGVGYTF
CDR3 DNA: TGCAGCGTTGAGCCCAGGGGGACAGGGGGTGTAGGCTACACCTTC

clone size: NA
V gene: TRBV3-1/TRBV3-2
D gene: NA
J gene: TRBJ1-4
CDR3 protein: CASSRGATNEKLFF
CDR3 DNA: TGTGCCAGCAGCCGGGGGGCAACTAATGAAAAACTGTTTTTT

clone size: NA
V gene: TRBV9
D gene: NA
J gene: TRBJ2-7
CDR3 protein: CASNPGTSPYEQYF
CDR3 DNA: TGTGCCAGCAACCCCGGGACAAGCCCTTACGAGCAGTACTTC

clone size: NA
V gene: TRBV4-1
D gene: TRBD1
J gene: TRBJ2-7
CDR3 protein: CASSQTQGAVFGQYF
CDR3 DNA: TGCGCCAGCAGCCAAACACAGGGGGCAGTGTTCGGGCAGTACTTC

clone size: NA
V gene: TRBV29-1
D gene: NA
J gene: TRBJ1-4
CDR3 protein: CSVGFGRGGEKLFF
CDR3 DNA: TGCAGCGTTGGTTTCGGCAGGGGTGGTGAAAAACTGTTTTTT

clone size: once
V gene: TRBV7-2
D gene: TRBD2
J gene: TRBJ2-2
CDR3 protein: CASSSGLARTSRATGELFF
CDR3 DNA: TGTGCCAGCAGCTCCGGACTAGCGCGAACCAGCCGGGCCACCGGGGAGCTGTTTTTT

clone size: NA
V gene: TRBV15
D gene: NA
J gene: TRBJ1-1
CDR3 protein: CATREEGRVGAFF
CDR3 DNA: TGTGCCACCAGAGAAGAGGGGAGGGTCGGGGCTTTCTTT

clone size: NA
V gene: TRBV3-1/TRBV3-2
D gene: NA
J gene: TRBJ1-5
CDR3 protein: CASSSQADGQPQHF
CDR3 DNA: TGTGCCAGCAGCTCACAGGCCGACGGTCAGCCCCAGCATTTT

clone size: NA
V gene: TRBV2
D gene: TRBD2
J gene: TRBJ2-5
CDR3 protein: CASSKLTGGETQYF
CDR3 DNA: TGTGCCAGCAGCAAGCTAACGGGGGGAGAGACCCAGTACTTC

clone size: NA
V gene: TRBV28
D gene: NA
J gene: TRBJ1-5
CDR3 protein: CASSLRTRENQPQHF
CDR3 DNA: TGTGCCAGCAGTTTGAGGACTAGGGAGAATCAGCCCCAGCATTTT

clone size: few
V gene: TRBV5-1
D gene: NA
J gene: TRBJ1-2
CDR3 protein: CASSLGESLYGYTF
CDR3 DNA: TGCGCCAGCAGCTTGGGGGAGAGCCTTTATGGCTACACCTTC

clone size: once
V gene: TRBV21-1
D gene: NA
J gene: TRBJ2-1
CDR3 protein: CASSKALIGRGGNEQFF
CDR3 DNA: TGTGCCAGCAGCAAAGCGCTGATAGGTAGGGGGGGGAATGAGCAGTTCTTC